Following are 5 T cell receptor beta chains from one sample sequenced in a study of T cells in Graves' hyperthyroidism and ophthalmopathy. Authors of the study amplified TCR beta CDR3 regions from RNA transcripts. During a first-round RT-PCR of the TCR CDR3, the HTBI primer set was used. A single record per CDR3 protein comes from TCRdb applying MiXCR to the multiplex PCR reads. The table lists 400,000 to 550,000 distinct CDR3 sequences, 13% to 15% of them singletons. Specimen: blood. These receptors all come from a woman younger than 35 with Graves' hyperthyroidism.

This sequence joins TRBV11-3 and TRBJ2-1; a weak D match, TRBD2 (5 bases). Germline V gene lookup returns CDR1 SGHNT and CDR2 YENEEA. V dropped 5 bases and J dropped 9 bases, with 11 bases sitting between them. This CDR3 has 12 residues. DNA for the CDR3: TGTGCCAGCAGCGCGGATAGCGTTGAGCAGTTCTTC. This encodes CASSADSVEQFF.

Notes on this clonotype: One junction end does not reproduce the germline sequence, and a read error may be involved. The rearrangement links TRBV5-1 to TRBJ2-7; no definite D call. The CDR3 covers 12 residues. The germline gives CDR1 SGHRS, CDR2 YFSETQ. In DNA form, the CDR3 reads TGTGCCAGCAGCTTACGGCCCTACGAGCAGTACTTC. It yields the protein CASSLRPYEQYF.

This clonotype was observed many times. CDR3 nucleotide sequence: TGTGCCACCAGTGACCTCGGGACGGTGCAGTTCTTC. Protein: CATSDLGTVQFF. The chain combines TRBV24-1 with TRBJ2-1; D may correspond to TRBD1 or TRBD2 (5 bases each). Germline values: CDR1 KGHDR, CDR2 SFDVKD. Trimming left V 4 bases short and J 12 bases short, with 12 bases between. The length of the CDR3 is 12 residues.

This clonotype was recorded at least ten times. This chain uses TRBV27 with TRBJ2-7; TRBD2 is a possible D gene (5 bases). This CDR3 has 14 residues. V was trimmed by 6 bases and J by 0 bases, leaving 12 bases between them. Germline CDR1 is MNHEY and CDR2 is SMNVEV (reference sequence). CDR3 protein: CASSRRSDSYEQYF. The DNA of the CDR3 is TGTGCCAGCAGCAGGAGGTCTGACTCCTACGAGCAGTACTTC.

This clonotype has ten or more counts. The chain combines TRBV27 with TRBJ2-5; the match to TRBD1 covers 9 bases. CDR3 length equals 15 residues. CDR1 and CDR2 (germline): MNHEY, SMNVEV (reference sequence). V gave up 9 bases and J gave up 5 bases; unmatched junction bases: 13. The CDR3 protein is CASRWGQGFGETQYF. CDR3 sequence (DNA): TGTGCCAGTCGGTGGGGACAGGGATTTGGTGAGACCCAGTACTTC.